Presented here are 27 T cell receptor beta chains from one specimen sequenced in a study of shared clonotypes between healthy human individuals. The repertoire was sequenced with immunoSEQ multiplex PCR; TCRdb's copy has only in-frame clones and lacks some. The sample records around 2.1 million clones, 90% to 97% being singletons. The sequencing input was naive CD4+ T cells sorted from blood. The subset: CD45RA+ positively selected. These receptors were taken from a man aged 18 to 29 in good health.

The genes are TRBV5-4 and TRBJ2-7; D gene unclear. The CDR3 covers 14 residues. Trimming took off 2 bases at V and 5 bases at J, with 14 bases between the two ends. Germline CDR1 SGHNT, CDR2 YYREEE (reference sequence). CDR3 coding DNA: TGTGCCAGCAGCTTTTTTCGGGTCCGGGACGAGCAGTACTTC. Encoded protein: CASSFFRVRDEQYF.

About this clone: Other DNA variants within this sample encode the same CDR3. The V gene is TRBV7-2, the J gene TRBJ2-3; D gene uncertain. This CDR3 has 14 residues. Germline CDR1 and CDR2: SGHTA and FQGNSA. V lost 1 base and J lost 2, with 7 bases in between. The CDR3 DNA follows: TGTGCCAGCAGCTTAGACAGAGCCACAGATACGCAGTATTTT. Translated, it gives CASSLDRATDTQYF.

The rearrangement joins TRBV5-1 to TRBJ2-2; D is unresolved. The CDR3 runs 14 residues. The germline V gene encodes CDR1 SGHRS and CDR2 YFSETQ. V lost 3 bases to trimming and J lost 4 bases, with 10 bases between them. The CDR3 sequence: CASSSRVATGELFF. The CDR3 nucleotides read TGCGCCAGCAGCTCCCGTGTTGCCACCGGGGAGCTGTTTTTT.

The V gene is TRBV5-1, the J gene TRBJ2-7; 10 bases are shared with TRBD1. The germline V gene has CDR1 SGHRS and CDR2 YFSETQ. The CDR3 extends over 15 amino acids. Trimming cost V 6 bases and J 9 bases; bases outside gene matches: 15. The CDR3 reads CASTPGLGQGSTQYF. DNA of the CDR3: TGCGCCAGCACCCCCGGGTTGGGACAGGGGAGCACGCAGTACTTC.

J is TRBJ1-6 and V is TRBV28, with D possibly TRBD1 on 5 matching bases. The CDR3 extends over 16 amino acids. CDR1 is MDHEN, CDR2 SYDVKM, per germline. V was shortened by 7 bases and J by 9 bases, with 22 bases between the two germline ends. The CDR3 nucleotides read TGTGCCAGCACCCGGGACGCCGCGCGAAGGGGTTCACCCCTCCACTTT. Amino acid sequence: CASTRDAARRGSPLHF.

V and J are TRBV4-3 and TRBJ2-2; D perhaps matches TRBD2 (5 bases). In germline, CDR1 is LGHNA, CDR2 YSLEER. V shed 0 bases and J shed 4 bases, with 18 bases lying between them. The CDR3 has 18 residues. This chain's CDR3 is CASSQDLPRLGATGELFF. CDR3 bases: TGCGCCAGCAGCCAAGATCTGCCCCGGTTGGGAGCCACCGGGGAGCTGTTTTTT.

The chain employs TRBV19 and TRBJ2-7; TRBD2 matches at 7 bases. The CDR3 has 14 residues. Trimming cost V 6 bases and J 2 bases; bases outside gene matches: 7. Looked up from germline, CDR1 is LNHDA and CDR2 is SQIVND (reference sequence). In DNA, the CDR3 is TGTGCCAGTAGCACACTAGCGTCTACCTACGAGCAGTACTTC. It is translated as CASSTLASTYEQYF.

The chain links TRBV7-9 to TRBJ2-1; possible D gene TRBD1, 5 bases. This CDR3 has 15 amino acids. With 1 base removed from V and 7 bases from J, the gap between germline ends came to 14 bases. CDR1 is SEHNR and CDR2 is FQNEAQ in the germline V gene (reference sequence). CDR3 DNA: TGTGCCAGCAGCTTAGTGGTGGCAGGGCGAAATGAGCAGTTCTTC. Its translation: CASSLVVAGRNEQFF.

The chain employs TRBV6-1 and TRBJ1-5, with TRBD1 matching over 9 bases. The CDR3 length is 15 residues. The germline V gene has CDR1 MNHNS and CDR2 SASEGT. The trim removed 7 bases at V and 7 bases at J, leaving 11 bases unmatched. The CDR3 DNA reads TGTGCCAGCAACCTGGGACAGGGTCTCATCCAGCCCCAGCATTTT. It is translated as CASNLGQGLIQPQHF.

This clone appeared a single time. The chain uses TRBV7-6 and TRBJ2-5; 7 bases are a match to TRBD2. CDR3 length: 13 amino acids. Trimming cost V 4 bases and J 5 bases; bases outside gene matches: 4. Germline CDR1 SGHVS, CDR2 FNYEAQ. In nucleotides, the CDR3 is TGTGCCAGCAGCTCCTCAGCGGGGGAGACCCAGTACTTC. Its translation is CASSSSAGETQYF.

The chain links TRBV6-1 to TRBJ1-5; 8 bases line up with TRBD1. The germline CDR1 and CDR2 sequences are MNHNS and SASEGT. V was pared by 4 bases and J by 2 bases, with 4 bases of the junction left unmatched. The CDR3 runs to 15 residues. CDR3 amino acids: CASSGGQVGNQPQHF. Written as DNA, the CDR3 is TGTGCCAGCAGTGGGGGACAGGTCGGCAATCAGCCCCAGCATTTT.

The chain uses TRBV11-2 and TRBJ1-6; D is uncertain. In germline, CDR1 is SGHAT, CDR2 FQNNGV. V gave up 5 bases and J gave up 2 bases, with 13 bases separating them. The CDR3 loop spans 16 amino acids. CDR3 region: CASSLAGGTYNSPLHF. Here the CDR3 DNA reads TGTGCCAGCAGCCTCGCAGGTGGAACCTATAATTCACCCCTCCACTTT.

This clone is a singleton in its sample. For the CDR3, the DNA is TGTGCCAGCAGTGATGGGACAGGGGTTCTGAACACTGAAGCTTTCTTT. Protein: CASSDGTGVLNTEAFF. The V and J genes are TRBV6-1 and TRBJ1-1; 10 bases align to TRBD1. J gave up 0 bases and V 3 bases, and 4 bases lay outside the gene matches. Per the germline V gene, CDR1 is MNHNS and CDR2 is SASEGT. This CDR3 spans 16 amino acids.

V gene TRBV28 combines with J gene TRBJ1-2; D might be TRBD1 (6 bases). The germline CDR1 and CDR2 sequences are MDHEN and SYDVKM. Trimming removed 6 bases from V and 4 bases from J, with 18 bases in between. The CDR3 totals 15 residues. The CDR3 nucleotides read TGTGCCAGCAGACGCGGGGGGGGCGCAGGCTATGGCTACACCTTC. Translation gives CASRRGGGAGYGYTF.

V gene TRBV25-1 combines with J gene TRBJ2-1, with 11 bases identical to TRBD2. The CDR3 covers 15 residues. The ends lost 6 bases at V and 0 bases at J; junction bases unmatched: 1. Germline CDR1 MGHDK, CDR2 SYGVNS. The CDR3 spells CASRTSGASYNEQFF. Here the CDR3 DNA reads TGTGCCAGCAGGACTAGCGGGGCCTCCTACAATGAGCAGTTCTTC.

For this clone: One end of the junction varies from germline; a read error may be responsible. The V gene is TRBV2, the J gene TRBJ2-1, with D tentatively TRBD2 (5 bases). CDR3 length: 11 amino acids. In germline, CDR1 is SNHLY, CDR2 FYNNEI. CDR3: CASSESSATIF. The CDR3 coding sequence is TGTGCCAGCAGTGAAAGTAGCGCGACTATCTTC. The variable domain in full, with the rest retrieved from reference TRBV2 and TRBJ2-1, is EPEVTQTPSHQVTQMGQEVILRCVPISNHLYFYWYRQILGQKVEFLVSFYNNEISEKSEIFDDQFSVERPDGSNFTLKIRSTKLEDSAMYFCASSESSATIFGPGTRLTVL.

The chain couples TRBV19 to TRBJ2-2; a weak D match, TRBD1 (6 bases). Between the trimmed V and J ends, which lost 3 bases and 0 bases, there was a span of 8 bases. CDR1 is LNHDA, CDR2 SQIVND, per germline (reference sequence). The CDR3 runs 15 residues. The CDR3 is CASSIGQTNTGELFF. CDR3 coding DNA: TGTGCCAGTAGTATTGGACAGACGAACACCGGGGAGCTGTTTTTT.

The rearrangement uses TRBV29-1 and TRBJ2-1; 7 bases agree with TRBD1. CDR1 is SQVTM, CDR2 ANQGSEA, per germline. This CDR3 comprises 14 residues. The junction had 6 bases not matched to a gene; V was cut back by 5 bases and J by 2 bases. The CDR3 spells CSVPGQATYNEQFF. The CDR3 DNA follows: TGCAGCGTTCCTGGACAGGCTACCTACAATGAGCAGTTCTTC.

This chain joins TRBV5-1 and TRBJ2-3; 9 bases agree with TRBD2. Germline CDR1 SGHRS, CDR2 YFSETQ. V was pared by 4 bases and J by 4 bases, with 10 bases of the junction left unmatched. CDR3 length: 16 residues. CDR3 sequence reads: CASSGGGANVADTQYF. The CDR3 DNA is TGCGCCAGCAGCGGCGGGGGGGCCAACGTCGCAGATACGCAGTATTTT. The whole variable domain, filled in from reference TRBV5-1 and TRBJ2-3, reads KAGVTQTPRYLIKTRGQQVTLSCSPISGHRSVSWYQQTPGQGLQFLFEYFSETQRNKGNFPGRFSGRQFSNSRSEMNVSTLELGDSALYLCASSGGGANVADTQYFGPGTRLTVL.

The V gene is TRBV6-5, the J gene TRBJ1-2; D not resolved. This CDR3 has 15 residues. The V end lost 0 bases, the J end lost 4 bases, and 12 bases lay between the germline ends. Germline V gene data show CDR1 as MNHEY and CDR2 as SVGAGI. CDR3 sequence (DNA): TGTGCCAGCAGTTACTCAGAAAGGAGCCTCTATGGCTACACCTTC. Translation gives CASSYSERSLYGYTF.

This chain links TRBV4-1 with TRBJ2-7, with 8 bases matching TRBD2. Trimming took 1 base from V and 2 from J; bases not matched to a gene: 7. In germline, CDR1 is MGHRA, CDR2 YSYEKL. The CDR3 has 16 residues. CDR3: CASSQGSGRLAYEQYF. In DNA, the CDR3 is TGCGCCAGCAGCCAAGGCAGCGGGAGATTAGCCTACGAGCAGTACTTC.

V usage is TRBV6-1 and J usage is TRBJ1-3, with D perhaps matching TRBD1 (5 bases). Between the trimmed V and J ends, which lost 9 bases and 7 bases, there was a span of 13 bases. CDR1 and CDR2 from the germline V gene are MNHNS and SASEGT. The CDR3 contains 12 residues. CDR3 amino acids: CASSLEGNTIYF. CDR3 DNA sequence: TGTGCCAGTTCTCTAGAGGGGAACACCATATATTTT.

V usage is TRBV2 and J usage is TRBJ2-1, with TRBD1 identical over 9 bases. Germline lookup yields CDR1 SNHLY and CDR2 FYNNEI. V shed 5 bases and J 7 bases; nucleotides not matched to a gene: 9. The CDR3 consists of 15 residues. The CDR3 loop is CASSLTGTGLNEQFF. For the CDR3, the DNA is TGTGCCAGCAGTCTAACCGGGACAGGGCTAAATGAGCAGTTCTTC.

A word on this clone: Additional DNA sequences in this sample encode the identical CDR3. The chain uses TRBV5-6 and TRBJ2-1; D remains unclear. The CDR3 sequence is 11 residues long. The V end lost 2 bases, the J end lost 4 bases, and 1 base lay between the germline ends. The germline CDR1 and CDR2 sequences are SGHDT and YYEEEE. The CDR3 here is CASSFYNEQFF. The DNA for the CDR3 is TGTGCCAGCAGCTTTTACAATGAGCAGTTCTTC.

The chain carries TRBV5-1 and TRBJ1-4; D remains ambiguous. Germline lookup yields CDR1 SGHRS and CDR2 YFSETQ. This CDR3 is 14 amino acids long. V was shortened by 0 bases and J by 5 bases, with 8 bases between the two germline ends. The CDR3, as DNA: TGCGCCAGCAGCTTGGGGCACGTAAATGAAAAACTGTTTTTT. Translating gives CASSLGHVNEKLFF.

The V and J genes are TRBV11-2 and TRBJ2-1; TRBD2 might be the D (6 bases). Germline lookup yields CDR1 SGHAT and CDR2 FQNNGV. The CDR3 contains 13 residues. Trimming pared 1 base from V and 10 bases from J, leaving 11 bases between. The CDR3 region has the DNA TGTGCCAGCAGCTTAGGATGGGGGGAAGAGCAGTTCTTC. It encodes CASSLGWGEEQFF.

The rearrangement uses TRBV14 and TRBJ2-5, with 8 positions matching TRBD2. Germline values: CDR1 SGHDN, CDR2 FVKESK. This CDR3 spans 14 amino acids. V was pared by 2 bases and J by 4 bases, with 3 bases of the junction left unmatched. CDR3 DNA: TGTGCCAGCAGCCAAATCGCGGGAGGAGAGACCCAGTACTTC. It is translated as CASSQIAGGETQYF.